Each of the 3 T cell receptor beta chains below was sequenced from the same sample in a study of blood T cells in healthy people across ages. A J-beta primer mix and a sample-barcoded 5' primer were used in a second PCR of roughly 7 to 12 cycles. TCRdb ran MiXCR on the 5' RACE reads and lists one entry per CDR3 protein. This table has about 750,000 distinct CDR3 sequences, 40% to 65% appearing once. Sequenced: blood. These receptors all come from an elderly man in good health.

The rearrangement uses TRBV11-2 and TRBJ2-2, with unresolved D. The CDR3 contains 14 residues. The germline V and J ends were trimmed by 3 bases and 1 base, with 6 bases remaining between them. The V gene's germline CDR1 is SGHAT and CDR2 FQNNGV. CDR3 sequence (DNA): TGTGCCAGCAGCTTCCTATTGAACACCGGGGAGCTGTTTTTT. Translating gives CASSFLLNTGELFF.

The DNA for the CDR3 is TGCAGCGTTGAAAGTCAGGGGGCCGGGGAGCTGTTTTTT. This gives the protein CSVESQGAGELFF. The chain links TRBV29-1 to TRBJ2-2, with 7 bases matching TRBD1. The CDR3 is 13 residues long. The V and J ends lost 2 bases and 6 bases, in that order; junction bases with no gene match: 3. Germline V gene data show CDR1 as SQVTM and CDR2 as ANQGSEA.

This clonotype was counted between two and nine times. The chain has TRBV12-3 or TRBV12-4 and TRBJ2-7; D is unresolved. This CDR3 has 11 residues. Trimming removed 4 bases at V and 7 bases at J, with 8 bases between. CDR3 DNA sequence: TGTGCCAGCAGTTCGGCGCGTGAGCAGTACTTC. Amino acid sequence: CASSSAREQYF.